Listed here are 18 T cell receptor beta chains from one sample, sequenced in a study of shared clonotypes between healthy human individuals. Clones were read by immunoSEQ multiplex PCR, and TCRdb kept only the in-frame ones, dropping some. The table has over a million clones, 70% to 80% seen once. Sequenced sample: memory CD4+ T cells from PBMCs. As to subset: CD45RA-negative fraction. The source is a man between 18 and 29 years old in good health. Some clones in this sample may be carry-over from other donors' samples.

The CDR3 loop reads CASSLGHDADTQYF. The DNA for the CDR3 is TGTGCCAGCAGCTTAGGGCATGACGCAGATACGCAGTATTTT. This sequence joins TRBV7-2 and TRBJ2-3, with D hard to call. Trimming pared 1 base from V and 4 bases from J, leaving 9 bases between. This CDR3 comprises 14 residues. The germline V gene has CDR1 SGHTA and CDR2 FQGNSA.

The gene calls are TRBV5-1 and TRBJ1-1; no definite D call. Germline-derived CDR1 and CDR2 are SGHRS and YFSETQ. The CDR3 is 14 residues long. Between the trimmed V and J ends, which lost 4 bases and 1 base, there was a span of 11 bases. The CDR3 spells CASSTANANTEAFF. The CDR3, as DNA: TGCGCCAGCAGCACAGCCAACGCGAACACTGAAGCTTTCTTT.

The CDR3 DNA sequence: TGTGCCAGCAGCCTCTTAGGGGTGAATAGGCCCTACGAGCAGTACTTC. Its translation: CASSLLGVNRPYEQYF. The gene calls are TRBV28 and TRBJ2-7; the D gene is possibly TRBD1 (5 bases). CDR3 length: 16 amino acids. Germline assignment: CDR1 MDHEN and CDR2 SYDVKM. V lost 6 bases and J lost 2, with 20 bases in between.

V is TRBV9 and J is TRBJ1-4, with 9 bases fitting TRBD1. The ends lost 1 base at V and 8 bases at J; junction bases unmatched: 3. This CDR3 region has 14 residues. Germline V lookup: CDR1 SGDLS, CDR2 YYNGEE. The CDR3 sequence: CASSVTGTGEKLFF. CDR3 sequence (DNA): TGTGCCAGCAGCGTAACCGGGACAGGGGAAAAACTGTTTTTT.

This chain joins TRBV9 and TRBJ2-1; 13 nucleotides align to TRBD2. Germline V gene data show CDR1 as SGDLS and CDR2 as YYNGEE. This CDR3 comprises 16 residues. J lost 10 bases, V lost 3 bases, and 10 bases had no gene match. CDR3 sequence (DNA): TGTGCCAGCAGCGGGGGACTAGCGGGACGACGAGAGGAGCAGTTCTTC. Protein sequence: CASSGGLAGRREEQFF.

Points on this clone: Other DNA sequences in this sample translate to the same CDR3. The V gene is TRBV28, the J gene TRBJ2-7; 10 nucleotides align to TRBD2. CDR1 and CDR2 (germline): MDHEN, SYDVKM. There are 15 residues in the CDR3. Germline trimming cut 3 bases from V and 4 bases from J; bases unmatched to any gene: 6. CDR3 region: CASSLSLAGYYEQYF. The CDR3 region has the DNA TGTGCCAGCAGTTTGTCACTAGCGGGATATTACGAGCAGTACTTC.

A remark on this clone: One end of the junction is discordant with germline, which a read error may explain. This chain joins TRBV7-2 and TRBJ2-3; 11 nucleotides line up with TRBD2. Germline V gives CDR1 SGHTA, CDR2 FQGNSA. This CDR3 comprises 16 residues. Here the CDR3 reads CASSFSGTSGTDTQYF. In nucleotides, the CDR3 is TGTGCCAGCAGCTTTAGCGGGACTAGCGGCACAGACACGCAGTATTTT.

In its sample, this clone was seen a few times. The chain joins TRBV7-9 to TRBJ2-7; TRBD1 matches at 9 bases. CDR1 and CDR2 from the germline V gene are SEHNR and FQNEAQ (reference sequence). The CDR3 contains 14 residues. Trimming removed 5 bases from V and 7 bases from J; junction bases left unmatched: 9. This chain's CDR3 is CASSTLGTGWEQYF. Written as DNA, the CDR3 is TGTGCCAGCAGCACCCTAGGGACAGGGTGGGAGCAGTACTTC.

With regard to this clone: A far larger clone is only one base removed, so a read error is likely. Other DNA sequences in this specimen translate into the identical CDR3. V is TRBV6-1 and J is TRBJ1-1, with D uncertain. CDR1 and CDR2 from the germline V gene are MNHNS and SASEGT. This CDR3 is built from 13 residues. V shed 9 bases and J shed 10 bases, with 21 bases lying between them. The CDR3 DNA reads as TGTGCCAGTATCCAATTGCAGACCACGATAGCTTTCTTT. It translates to CASIQLQTTIAFF.

This clone was recorded many times. V and J are TRBV27 and TRBJ2-3; no definite D call. Germline V gives CDR1 MNHEY, CDR2 SMNVEV (reference sequence). Trimming took off 0 bases at V and 0 bases at J, with 7 bases between the two ends. CDR3 size: 15 residues. The chain's CDR3 is CASSLSDPSTDTQYF. CDR3 coding DNA: TGTGCCAGCAGTTTATCTGACCCTAGCACAGATACGCAGTATTTT.

The CDR3 nucleotides read TGTGCCAGCTCCCCTACACTACTACGGGACAGGGGGAGAGATGAGCAGTTCTTC. Protein: CASSPTLLRDRGRDEQFF. The V gene is TRBV18, the J gene TRBJ2-1, with 11 bases lining up with TRBD1. This CDR3 is built from 18 residues. In germline, CDR1 is KGHSH, CDR2 LQKENI. The J segment lost 8 bases and the V segment lost 6 bases, leaving 18 bases of the junction unmatched.

The CDR3 region has the DNA TGTGCCATCAGTGAGTCGGCCCGTGGCAGGGAGCTGTTTTTT. Its translation: CAISESARGRELFF. The genes are TRBV10-3 and TRBJ2-2; D is uncertain. Germline loops: CDR1 ENHRY, CDR2 SYGVKD. This CDR3 is built from 14 residues. V lost 0 bases and J 9 bases, leaving 11 bases between the germline ends.

V is TRBV30 and J is TRBJ2-5; perhaps TRBD1 as D (5 bases). V was shortened by 2 bases and J by 3 bases, with 10 bases between the two germline ends. In germline, CDR1 is GTSNPN, CDR2 SVGIG (reference sequence). The CDR3 has 13 residues. The CDR3 coding sequence is TGTGCCTGGAGTTTAGGGGTGGAAGAGACCCAGTACTTC. It codes for CAWSLGVEETQYF.

The sample holds one count of this clone. This rearrangement joins TRBV11-2 to TRBJ2-7; D not certain. V was trimmed by 4 bases and J by 0 bases, leaving 10 bases between them. CDR1 is SGHAT and CDR2 is FQNNGV in the germline V gene. This CDR3 comprises 14 residues. In nucleotides, the CDR3 is TGTGCCAGCAGCTCGACACTCCCCTCCTACGAGCAGTACTTC. Translating it yields CASSSTLPSYEQYF.

This chain links TRBV7-9 with TRBJ2-2; no firm D call. Germline V gene data show CDR1 as SEHNR and CDR2 as FQNEAQ (reference sequence). V lost 0 bases, J lost 8 bases, and 16 bases lay in between. CDR3 size: 16 residues. CDR3 loop: CASSLAPVRAGGELFF. For the CDR3, the DNA is TGTGCCAGCAGCTTAGCCCCCGTGAGAGCAGGAGGGGAGCTGTTTTTT. Together with reference TRBV7-9 and TRBJ2-2, the CDR3 gives the full variable domain: DTGVSQNPRHKITKRGQNVTFRCDPISEHNRLYWYRQTLGQGPEFLTYFQNEAQLEKSRLLSDRFSAERPKGSFSTLEIQRTEQGDSAMYLCASSLAPVRAGGELFFGEGSRLTVL.

This clone has only one observation. V gene TRBV6-1 combines with J gene TRBJ1-3; D might be TRBD1 (5 bases). Between the trimmed V and J ends, which lost 2 bases and 2 bases, there was a span of 7 bases. The CDR3 totals 14 residues. Per germline, CDR1 MNHNS and CDR2 SASEGT. The chain's CDR3 is CASSERGTGNTIYF. CDR3 sequence (DNA): TGTGCCAGCAGTGAACGGGGGACTGGAAACACCATATATTTT.

This clone was detected once. The DNA of the CDR3 is TGTGCCAGCAGCCCCTCCATACCCCCTTCACCCTACGAGCAGTACTTC. Residues: CASSPSIPPSPYEQYF. This sequence joins TRBV25-1 and TRBJ2-7; no definite D call. Germline CDR1 reads MGHDK; CDR2 reads SYGVNS. The germline V and J ends were trimmed by 6 bases and 2 bases, with 20 bases remaining between them. CDR3 length: 16 amino acids.

V is TRBV7-9 and J is TRBJ2-1; 10 bases line up with TRBD2. CDR1 is SEHNR and CDR2 is FQNEAQ in the germline V gene (reference sequence). Trimming removed 5 bases from V and 3 bases from J; junction bases left unmatched: 10. The CDR3 covers 17 residues. CDR3 nucleotide sequence: TGTGCCAGCAGCCCACCACAGCGGGAGGGCCTCTACAATGAGCAGTTCTTC. Its protein is CASSPPQREGLYNEQFF.